This TCR beta chain was documented in a study of response to subunit inactivated influenza vaccine. TCRdb reanalysed the RT-PCR reads using MiXCR and keeps one entry per CDR3 protein. Here the sample spans 430,000 or so distinct CDR3 sequences, approximately 11% being singletons. Germline V lookup: CDR1 SGHTA, CDR2 FQGNSA. V was cut by 1 base and J by 0 bases, with 9 bases left in between. The CDR3 is made up of 15 amino acids. Study observations and caveats: A suggestion made by the authors is that each seasonal influenza vaccination recruits few new T cells.

This clonotype was seen a handful of times. Its target is unknown. This chain uses TRBV7-2 with TRBJ1-1; D gene ambiguous. This TCR was sampled from a man aged 50 or older who received an inactivated influenza vaccine. The sequencing used PBMCs from blood, collected roughly 47 days after vaccination. The CDR3 is CASSLVQNMNTEAFF. DNA for the CDR3: TGTGCCAGCAGCTTAGTTCAGAACATGAACACTGAAGCTTTCTTT.